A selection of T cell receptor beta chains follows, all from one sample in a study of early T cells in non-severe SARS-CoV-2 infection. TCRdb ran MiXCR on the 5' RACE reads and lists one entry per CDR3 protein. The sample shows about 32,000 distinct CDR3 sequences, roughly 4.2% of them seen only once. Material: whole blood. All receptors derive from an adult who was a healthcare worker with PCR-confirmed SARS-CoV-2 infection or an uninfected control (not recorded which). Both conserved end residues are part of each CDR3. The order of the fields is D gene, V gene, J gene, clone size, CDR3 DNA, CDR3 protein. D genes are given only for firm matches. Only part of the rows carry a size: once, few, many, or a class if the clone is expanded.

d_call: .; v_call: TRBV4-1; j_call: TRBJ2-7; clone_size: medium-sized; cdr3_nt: TGCGCCAGCAGCCAAGCGACCGCCTACGATGAGCAGTACTTC; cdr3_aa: CASSQATAYDEQYF
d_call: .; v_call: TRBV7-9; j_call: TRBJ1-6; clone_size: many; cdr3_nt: TGTGCCAGCAGCCGGGGGCTAGGGGACCTCCACTTT; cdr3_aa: CASSRGLGDLHF
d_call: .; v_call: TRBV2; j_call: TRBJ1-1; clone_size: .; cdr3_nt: TGTGCCAGCAGTGAAAGAATCAATCGGGGGACTGAAGCTTTCTTT; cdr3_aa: CASSERINRGTEAFF
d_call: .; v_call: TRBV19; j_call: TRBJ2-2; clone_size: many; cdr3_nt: TGTGCCAGTAGTATACAGTCCGCCTTCACCGGGGAGCTGTTTTTT; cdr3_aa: CASSIQSAFTGELFF
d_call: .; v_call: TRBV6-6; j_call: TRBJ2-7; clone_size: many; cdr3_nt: TGTGCCAGCCTATTAGGGGTTGGGAGCTCCTACGAGCAGTACTTC; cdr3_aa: CASLLGVGSSYEQYF
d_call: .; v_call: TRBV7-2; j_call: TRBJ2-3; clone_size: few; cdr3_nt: TGTGCCAGCAGCTTAAGCGAGGGCACAGATACGCAGTATTTT; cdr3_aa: CASSLSEGTDTQYF
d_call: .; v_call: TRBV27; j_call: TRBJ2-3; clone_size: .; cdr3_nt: TGTGCCAGCAGTTTATCGCGGATGAGGACAGAGGCAGATACGCAGTATTTT; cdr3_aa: CASSLSRMRTEADTQYF
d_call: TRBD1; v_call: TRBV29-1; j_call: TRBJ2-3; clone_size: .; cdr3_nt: TGCATCGGGACAGCAGATACGCAGTATTTT; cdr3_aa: CIGTADTQYF
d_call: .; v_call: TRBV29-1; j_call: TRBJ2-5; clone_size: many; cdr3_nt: TGCAGCGTTGATTGGGCGTCCCAAGAGACCCAGTACTTC; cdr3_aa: CSVDWASQETQYF
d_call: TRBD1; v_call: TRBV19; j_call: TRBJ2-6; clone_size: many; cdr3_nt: TGTGCCAGTGAGGGACAGGCTCTCTCTGGGGCCAACGTCCTGACTTTC; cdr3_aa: CASEGQALSGANVLTF
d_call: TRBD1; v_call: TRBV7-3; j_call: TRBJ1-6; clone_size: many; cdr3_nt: TGTGCCAGCAGCTTAGGGGACAGGGGTTCACCCCTCCACTTT; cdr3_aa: CASSLGDRGSPLHF
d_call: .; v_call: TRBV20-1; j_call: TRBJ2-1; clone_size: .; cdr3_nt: TGCAGTGCTCAGACTGGAGGAGGGCGTGAGCAGTTCTTC; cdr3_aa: CSAQTGGGREQFF
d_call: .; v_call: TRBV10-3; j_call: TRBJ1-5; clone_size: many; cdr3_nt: TGTGCCATCACTCCAGGTAGCAATCAGCCCCAGCATTTT; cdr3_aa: CAITPGSNQPQHF
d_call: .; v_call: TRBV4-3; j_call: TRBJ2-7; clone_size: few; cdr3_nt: TGCGCCAGCAGCCAAGCCAACGGCGAGCAGTACTTC; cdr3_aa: CASSQANGEQYF
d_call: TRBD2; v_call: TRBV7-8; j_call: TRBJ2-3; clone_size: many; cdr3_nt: TGTGCCAGCAGCTCCGGGGGGGTTGCGGCGGATACGCAGTATTTT; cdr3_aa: CASSSGGVAADTQYF
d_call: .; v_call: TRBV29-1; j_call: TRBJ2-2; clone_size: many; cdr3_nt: TGCAGCGCAGGGGTGGGCACCGGGGAGCTGTTTTTT; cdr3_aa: CSAGVGTGELFF
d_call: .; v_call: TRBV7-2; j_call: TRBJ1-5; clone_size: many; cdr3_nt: TGTGCCAGCAGCTTAGGAAAACAGCCCCAGCATTTT; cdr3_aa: CASSLGKQPQHF
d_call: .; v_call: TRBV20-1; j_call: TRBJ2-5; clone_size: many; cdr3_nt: TGCAGTGCTAGTTGGGACTCGTCGACCCACGAGACCCAGTACTTC; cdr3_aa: CSASWDSSTHETQYF
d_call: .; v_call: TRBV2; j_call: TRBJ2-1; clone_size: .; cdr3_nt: TGTGCCAGCCGGGGTTTGGATGAGCAGTTCTTC; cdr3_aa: CASRGLDEQFF
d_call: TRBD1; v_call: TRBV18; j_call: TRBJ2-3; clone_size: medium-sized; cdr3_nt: TGTGCCAGCTCACCACTTGGGACAGGCACAGATACGCAGTATTTT; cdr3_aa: CASSPLGTGTDTQYF